This T cell receptor beta chain was identified during a study of shared clonotypes between healthy human individuals (dated by TCRdb to 2019 to 2021). Looking at the study overall: A couple of women and three men aged 18 to 49 years were included in the cohort. To estimate repertoire size and how much clonotypes are shared between individuals, the study performed deep sequencing of blood TCR repertoires from roughly five healthy adults. Each donor's leukapheresis produced roughly between roughly 0.94 and 9.5 billion PBMCs. For each donor, CD4 naive and CD4 memory were each run on three plates, CD8 naive on two plates, and CD8 memory on one plate. Libraries were prepared and TCR repertoires were sequenced by different laboratories using diverse techniques, in order to increase sequencing depth and limit assay-specific biases. Here is what the overall study found, with its caveats: The genetic and exposure-history diversity represented was limited by the small number of donors. Clonotypes shared by all four sorted-subset donors showed higher generation probabilities than non-shared clonotypes. Even with the large sequencing depth, rarefaction of the sorted-subset datasets indicated that sequencing was incomplete. Pairwise subsampling led to the expectation that sequencing depth would affect the degree of clonotype sharing among donors. When a few donors were compared, the shared fraction of clonotypes was about 5% for naive CD4, roughly 3.4% for naive CD8, 2.3% for memory CD4, and less than 0.5% for memory CD8. Sampling was restricted to blood, and TCR repertoires in tissue are likely to differ from TCR repertoires in blood. Naive subsets generally had larger estimated clonotype richness than memory subsets did.

The donors were healthy, HIV-negative adults with no recently reported acute infections or vaccinations. Every donor was a Caucasian adult living in Nashville, Tennessee, USA. CD4+ T cells were enriched by magnetic negative selection, after which naive cells were positively selected on CD45RA and the negative fraction was taken as the memory subset. Blood was collected by leukapheresis, and PBMCs were isolated by Ficoll-Histopaque density gradient centrifugation and then cryopreserved in liquid nitrogen vapor phase. Purity and quantity of every magnetically sorted T cell population were checked by analytical flow cytometry. Genomic DNA was isolated from every sorted fraction and measured by UV absorbance on a Nanodrop 2000c. TCR CDR3 regions were amplified from genomic DNA by multiplex PCR using the deep immunoSEQ assay. Extracted genomic DNA from each cell subset was spread evenly across all wells of several immunoSEQ 96-well plates, with each plate serving as a replicate. For sorted subsets, each replicate PCR was loaded with about 200 ng genomic DNA, equivalent to 32,000 or so T cell genomes. The purified libraries were quantified using a Qubit 3.0 fluorometer, sized with a Bioanalyzer 2100, and then quantified again using the KAPA Library Quantification kit. A separate single-read 150-cycle Illumina NextSeq 550 flow cell was used to sequence each immunoSEQ 96-well plate. The original pipeline was this. Because the immunoSEQ output included only junctional sequences and no quality scores, the filtering could not be the same as the filtering used for full-length reads. To assign V/J genes and CDR3, sequences were annotated against IMGT germline references using PyIR, a Python wrapper for IgBLAST v1.9. Reads were filtered out if the reads had weak V/J assignments (E-value above 1e-6), no CDR3, stop codons, out-of-frame junctions, or ambiguous translated residues. V3J clonotypes were defined as sequences sharing an identical inferred V gene, J gene, and CDR3 amino acid sequence. The percentage overlap between two repertoires was calculated by dividing the number of shared unique clonotypes by the size of the smaller repertoire. Richness of each repertoire was evaluated using RTK rarefaction, the Chao1 estimator, and Recon v2.1 estimates of unobserved clonotypes. Generation probabilities for all TCRbeta clonotypes obtained by the gDNA method from a handful of donors were computed using OLGA. This is the immuneACCESS table as TCRdb keeps it, with only in-frame sequences that have V and J called. A part of the clones is gone; compared with another copy, unresolved V genes explain less than half, and the rest is unexplained. D and trimming were read from the DNA, whereas the V and J calls and clone size are those reported in that table. The sample includes about 2.4 million clones, with over 85% observed a single time. The top ten hold around 0.37% of the sample.

From the germline V gene, CDR1 is MNHNS and CDR2 is SASEGT. V was cut back by 7 bases and J by 6 bases, leaving a gap of 15 bases between them. From the cysteine through the phenylalanine, the CDR3 covers 14 amino acids. CDR3 DNA is the only sequence kept; it has 42 bases, read in frame from the first base. Comments on this clone: The antigen this receptor binds is unknown. Qualities for individual bases were not recorded, and no much larger clone is one base off.

The clonotype was recovered from a man between 18 and 35 years old in good health. Some clones in this sample may be carry-over from other donors' samples. The chain couples TRBV6-1 to TRBJ2-2, with a weak D call of TRBD1 (5 bases match). The sequencing input was naive CD4+ T cells from PBMCs. The sample's cell subset or site label, decoded: CD45RA+ positively selected. The DNA sequence follows: TGTGCCAGCAACGCAGGGATTGGGTCCGGGGAGCTGTTTTTT. Protein translation: CASNAGIGSGELFF.